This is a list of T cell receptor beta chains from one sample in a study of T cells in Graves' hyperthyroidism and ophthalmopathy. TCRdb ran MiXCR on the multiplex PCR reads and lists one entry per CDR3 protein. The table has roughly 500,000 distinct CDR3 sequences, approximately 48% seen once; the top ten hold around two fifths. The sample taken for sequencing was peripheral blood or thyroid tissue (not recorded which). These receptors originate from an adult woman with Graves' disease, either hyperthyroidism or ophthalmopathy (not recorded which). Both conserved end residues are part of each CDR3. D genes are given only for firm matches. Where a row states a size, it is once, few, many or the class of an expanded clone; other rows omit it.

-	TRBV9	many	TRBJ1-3	CASSVEVGSSGNTIYF	TGTGCCAGCAGCGTAGAGGTAGGGAGTTCTGGAAACACCATATATTTT
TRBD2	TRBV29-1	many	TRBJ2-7	CSVGRREGLHEQYF	TGCAGCGTTGGTCGGCGGGAGGGCCTCCACGAGCAGTACTTC
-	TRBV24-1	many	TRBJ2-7	CATSDSGSSYEQYF	TGTGCCACCAGTGATTCAGGATCCTCCTACGAGCAGTACTTC
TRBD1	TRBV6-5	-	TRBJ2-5	CASSLGPQGVGETQYF	TGTGCCAGCAGTTTGGGACCGCAGGGGGTCGGGGAGACCCAGTACTTC
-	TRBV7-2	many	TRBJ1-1	CASSTTTYWATEAFF	TGTGCCAGCAGCACGACGACCTACTGGGCAACTGAAGCTTTCTTT
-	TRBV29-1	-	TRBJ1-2	CSVWGEGVYGYTF	TGCAGCGTTTGGGGAGAGGGCGTCTACGGCTACACCTTC
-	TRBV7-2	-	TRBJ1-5	CASSLRLAGGHQPQHF	TGCGCCAGCAGCCTTCGACTAGCGGGGGGGCATCAGCCCCAGCATTTT
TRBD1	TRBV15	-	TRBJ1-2	CATSRDGGRQGARGYTF	TGTGCCACCAGCAGAGATGGTGGGCGACAGGGGGCGCGTGGCTACACCTTC
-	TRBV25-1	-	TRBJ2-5	CASVGGGPGVETQYF	TGTGCCAGCGTTGGCGGAGGGCCAGGTGTGGAGACCCAGTACTTC
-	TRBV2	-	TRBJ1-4	CASSFNQGVNEKLFF	TGTGCCAGCAGCTTTAATCAAGGGGTTAATGAAAAACTGTTTTTT
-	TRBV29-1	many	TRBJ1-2	CIGGLAGSYTF	TGCATCGGTGGGTTGGCAGGGAGCTACACCTTC
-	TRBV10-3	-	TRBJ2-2	CAIRSTENTGELFF	TGTGCCATCAGGAGCACAGAAAACACCGGGGAGCTGTTTTTT
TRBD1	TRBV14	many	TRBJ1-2	CASSPGGAYGYTF	TGTGCCAGCAGTCCAGGGGGCGCCTATGGCTACACCTTC
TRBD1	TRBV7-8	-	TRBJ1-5	CASSPFFQGVNQPQHF	TGTGCCAGCAGCCCGTTCTTCCAGGGGGTCAATCAGCCCCAGCATTTT
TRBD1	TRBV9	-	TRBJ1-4	CASSVAGTGRLGEKLFF	TGTGCCAGCAGCGTTGCCGGGACAGGACGGCTGGGTGAAAAACTGTTTTTT
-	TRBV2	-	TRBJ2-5	CASSFQPIETQYF	TGTGCCAGCAGTTTCCAACCAATTGAGACCCAGTACTTC
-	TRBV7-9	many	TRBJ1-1	CASSGGGKTAFF	TGTGCCAGCAGCGGGGGGGGGAAAACAGCTTTCTTT
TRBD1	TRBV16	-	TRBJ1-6	CASSQYGDRGFRSPLHF	TGTGCCAGCAGCCAATATGGAGACAGGGGGTTTCGTTCACCCCTCCACTTT
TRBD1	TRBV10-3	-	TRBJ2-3	CAISEWDRADTQYF	TGTGCCATCAGTGAGTGGGACAGGGCAGATACGCAGTATTTT
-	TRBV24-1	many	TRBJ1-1	CATRGQGNAEAFF	TGTGCCACCCGGGGGCAGGGGAACGCTGAAGCTTTCTTT